This T cell receptor beta chain originates from a study of blood T cell repertoires in COVID-19. For the study at large: Specimens from acute and convalescent COVID-19 originated in the United States, Italy and Spain. The analysed material was cDNA or gDNA that came from T cells, B-cell-depleted T cells, or PBMCs.

As originally analysed: How many nucleated cells were present was estimated from reference gene primer amplification. Assay: immunoSEQ multiplex PCR; the TCRdb copy retains only in-frame clones and omits some. For V, J and clone size, that table is used; D and trimming come from the DNA. The sample has about 200,000 clones, 85% to 90% seen once. CDR3 length equals 18 residues. Germline V gene sequence: CDR1 SGHVS, CDR2 FNYEAQ. The junction had 10 bases not matched to a gene; V was cut back by 5 bases and J by 0 bases. The receptor was isolated from a man between 18 and 29 years old with active or convalescent COVID-19. The source material was peripheral blood. This rearrangement joins TRBV7-6 to TRBJ2-7, with TRBD2 matching 13 bases. The CDR3: CASSIDGGLAGTSYEQYF. Written as DNA, the CDR3 is TGTGCCAGCAGCATCGATGGGGGACTAGCGGGGACCTCCTACGAGCAGTACTTC.